This T cell receptor (beta chain) was captured in a study of cytomegalovirus exposure and HLA in healthy donors. Overall study findings and caveats: The majority of CMV-associated TCR beta chains were reported as apparently HLA-restricted in a later analysis. Sequencing had likely introduced a cluster of highly shared sequence variants as an artifact. In a later analysis, compared with equally common non-associated chains, HLA-associated beta chains were more expanded. Across donors, presence/absence analyses took sequencing depth to be roughly uniform.

PCR amplification relied on 60 Vbeta primers (plus 13 Jbeta primers). The method was immunoSEQ multiplex PCR; TCRdb's version includes in-frame clones alone and lacks a portion of them. The data hold 110,000 to 150,000 clones, with around 82% observed a single time. As regards this clone: The antigen is not known.

The CDR3 has 15 amino acids. V was trimmed by 5 bases and J by 7 bases, leaving 18 bases between them. Germline assignment: CDR1 SNHLY and CDR2 FYNNEI. This TCR came from a woman under 30 in good health and CMV-seropositive. V is TRBV2 and J is TRBJ2-1; D may be TRBD1 (6 bases). The sample taken for sequencing was PBMCs. The CDR3 region has the DNA TGTGCCAGCAGTTTAAAAGGACAGTTAGAAAATGAGCAGTTCTTC. Its translation: CASSLKGQLENEQFF.